The 24 T cell receptor beta chains listed next were all sequenced from one sample in a study of a mutant IDH1 vaccine in newly diagnosed glioma. Time point here: baseline, week 1 (first vaccination visit). Regarding treatment: pre-vaccination baseline after standard-of-care therapy. Some clones are missing from TCRdb's copy, which holds only in-frame ones; the method was immunoSEQ multiplex PCR. The table lists about 38,000 clones, roughly 78% of them singletons, with less than 9.5% in the top ten. The sequencing used PBMCs, collected from a glioma patient treated with radiotherapy, temozolomide or both. These receptors were taken from a man aged 40-49 years with glioma. Some clones in this sample may be carry-over from other donors' samples.

This chain links TRBV6-1 with TRBJ1-5; D not certain. Trimming stripped 2 bases from V and 3 bases from J, with 11 bases between. Germline V gives CDR1 MNHNS, CDR2 SASEGT. The CDR3 length is 15 residues. This CDR3 is CASSESGFLNQPQHF. DNA for the CDR3: TGTGCCAGCAGTGAATCAGGTTTCCTCAATCAGCCCCAGCATTTT.

This rearrangement joins TRBV29-1 to TRBJ2-5, with D perhaps TRBD2 (6 bases). From germline, CDR1 is SQVTM and CDR2 ANQGSEA. The V end lost 4 bases, the J end lost 2 bases, and 17 bases lay between the germline ends. This CDR3 has 15 residues. The CDR3 loop is CSVVGGAGRQETQYF. The CDR3 DNA sequence: TGCAGCGTTGTCGGGGGAGCCGGTCGGCAAGAGACCCAGTACTTC.

The rearrangement joins TRBV4-2 to TRBJ1-1; D is possibly TRBD1 (5 bases). The CDR3 has 13 residues. Per germline, CDR1 LGHNA and CDR2 YNFKEQ. The V end was cut by 2 bases, the J end by 5 bases, with 9 bases between. The CDR3, as DNA: TGTGCCAGCAGCCAACCATGGGGGACTGAAGCTTTCTTT. This sequence encodes CASSQPWGTEAFF.

The genes are TRBV5-1 and TRBJ1-1; D is undetermined. Trimming removed 0 bases at V and 4 bases at J, with 10 bases between. Looked up from germline, CDR1 is SGHRS and CDR2 is YFSETQ. This CDR3 contains 14 residues. For the CDR3, the DNA is TGCGCCAGCAGCTTGGCTGGACTGGGCACTGAAGCTTTCTTT. This sequence encodes CASSLAGLGTEAFF.

The rearrangement uses TRBV4-2 and TRBJ2-6, with 10 bases matching TRBD2. V lost 4 bases to trimming and J lost 0 bases; unmatched junction nucleotides: 12. Germline V gene lookup returns CDR1 LGHNA and CDR2 YNFKEQ. CDR3 length: 20 residues. The CDR3 region has the DNA TGTGCCAGCAGCCTTTTTAATCGGGCTAGCGGGGGCTCTGGGGCCAACGTCCTGACTTTC. This gives the protein CASSLFNRASGGSGANVLTF.

CDR3: CASSTTLDRAYNQPQHF. In nucleotides, the CDR3 is TGTGCCAGCAGCACAACCTTGGACAGGGCATACAATCAGCCCCAGCATTTT. The chain recombines TRBV21-1 with TRBJ1-5; the listed D gene, TRBD1, was not tested against the DNA. TRBV21-1 constitutes a pseudogene. The CDR3 has 17 residues.

The sample holds a few counts of this clone. An end of the junction does not agree with germline; a read error may underlie this. The chain has TRBV6-5 and TRBJ1-2; 8 bases map to TRBD1. The germline gives CDR1 MNHEY, CDR2 SVGAGI. The CDR3 extends over 12 amino acids. The CDR3 loop is CASSWRGQDPAF. In DNA form, the CDR3 reads TGTGCCAGCAGTTGGCGGGGACAGGACCCTGCCTTC.

The CDR3 spells CASSQVGTGYGAEAFF. The CDR3 coding sequence is TGCGCCAGCAGCCAAGTCGGGACAGGGTATGGGGCTGAAGCTTTCTTT. The rearrangement links TRBV4-1 to TRBJ1-1; 9 bases align to TRBD1. Germline assignment: CDR1 MGHRA and CDR2 YSYEKL. The CDR3 is 16 amino acids. V was pared by 1 base and J by 6 bases, with 9 bases of the junction left unmatched.

This clone showed up just a few times. CDR3 loop: CASSEGGLTEAFF. The CDR3, as DNA: TGTGCCAGCAGTGAGGGGGGTCTAACTGAAGCTTTCTTT. The chain carries TRBV2 and TRBJ1-1; the D gene is possibly TRBD1 (5 bases). Trimming shortened V by 3 bases and J by 5 bases, and 10 bases separated the two germline ends. The CDR3 sequence is 13 residues long. Germline V gene lookup returns CDR1 SNHLY and CDR2 FYNNEI.

The chain is built from TRBV29-1 and TRBJ2-3, with a tentative D call TRBD2 (6 bases). Germline assignment: CDR1 SQVTM and CDR2 ANQGSEA. The CDR3 length is 14 residues. Between the trimmed V and J ends, which lost 8 bases and 2 bases, there was a span of 17 bases. CDR3 sequence: CSWGRRGPTDTQYF. DNA of the CDR3: TGCAGCTGGGGACGGCGGGGACCCACAGATACGCAGTATTTT.

The V gene is TRBV9, the J gene TRBJ1-5; TRBD1 might be the D (5 bases). Germline V gene data show CDR1 as SGDLS and CDR2 as YYNGEE. V was clipped by 0 bases and J by 5 bases, with 9 bases between them. The CDR3 runs to 14 residues. CDR3 coding DNA: TGTGCCAGCAGCGTAGGACAGCTGTATCAGCCCCAGCATTTT. This translates into CASSVGQLYQPQHF.

The gene calls are TRBV6-5 and TRBJ2-5; the match to TRBD1 covers 7 bases. Near its end, the DNA agrees better with TRBJ2-7, so the J call may be wrong. The CDR3 covers 16 residues. Germline CDR1 is MNHEY and CDR2 is SVGAGI. CDR3 sequence: CASSYSRQGVDYEQYF. The CDR3 DNA reads TGTGCCAGCAGTTACTCGCGGCAGGGGGTCGACTACGAGCAGTACTTC.

The rearrangement uses TRBV10-1 and TRBJ1-5, with D uncertain. CDR3 length: 20 residues. Germline-derived CDR1 and CDR2 are WNHNN and SYGVQD (reference sequence). V lost 6 bases and J 3 bases, leaving 30 bases between the germline ends. CDR3: CASSRTERTRGDMDNQPQHF. The CDR3 nucleotides read TGCGCCAGCAGCCGTACCGAAAGGACCCGGGGAGATATGGACAATCAGCCCCAGCATTTT.

This clone showed up just once. The chain links TRBV7-2 to TRBJ1-2; D perhaps matches TRBD1 (5 bases). Germline V CDR1 and CDR2: SGHTA, FQGNSA. There are 12 residues in the CDR3. V was clipped by 3 bases and J by 8 bases, with 10 bases between them. The CDR3 nucleotides are TGTGCCAGCAGCTTGGACAATGGGGGCTACACCTTC. Its translation: CASSLDNGGYTF.

This chain joins TRBV7-9 and TRBJ1-6; D is uncertain. The germline V gene encodes CDR1 SEHNR and CDR2 FQNEAQ (reference sequence). The CDR3 contains 14 residues. V was shortened by 5 bases and J by 4 bases, with 9 bases between the two germline ends. In DNA, the CDR3 is TGTGCCAGCAGCCTAGGAAATTATAATTCACCCCTCCACTTT. Protein product: CASSLGNYNSPLHF.

The chain uses TRBV5-1 and TRBJ2-1, with 11 bases fitting TRBD1. V lost 4 bases, J lost 2 bases, and 5 bases stayed unmatched. CDR1 SGHRS and CDR2 YFSETQ come from the germline V gene. This CDR3 has 16 amino acids. The CDR3 loop reads CASSPGQGAPYNEQFF. In DNA, the CDR3 is TGCGCCAGCAGCCCCGGACAGGGGGCCCCCTACAATGAGCAGTTCTTC. The variable domain in full, completed from reference TRBV5-1 and TRBJ2-1, reads KAGVTQTPRYLIKTRGQQVTLSCSPISGHRSVSWYQQTPGQGLQFLFEYFSETQRNKGNFPGRFSGRQFSNSRSEMNVSTLELGDSALYLCASSPGQGAPYNEQFFGPGTRLTVL.

This sequence joins TRBV19 and TRBJ2-2, with a weak D call TRBD1 (6 bases). Trimming removed 4 bases from V and 2 bases from J, with 11 bases in between. This CDR3 spans 15 amino acids. CDR1 and CDR2 (germline): LNHDA, SQIVND (reference sequence). The CDR3 DNA sequence: TGTGCCAGTAGTAGCCGGACAGCTAACACCGGGGAGCTGTTTTTT. This sequence encodes CASSSRTANTGELFF.

V is TRBV6-5 and J is TRBJ1-2, with no clear D. The CDR3 is 15 residues long. The germline V gene has CDR1 MNHEY and CDR2 SVGAGI. V lost 5 bases and J 0 bases, leaving 13 bases between the germline ends. The CDR3 spells CASSPIATSNYGYTF. CDR3 nucleotide sequence: TGTGCCAGCAGTCCCATTGCCACCTCTAACTATGGCTACACCTTC.

This clone has only a few counts. The genes are TRBV30 and TRBJ2-7; TRBD1 matches 7 bases. CDR1 is GTSNPN, CDR2 SVGIG, per germline (reference sequence). The ends lost 4 bases at V and 3 bases at J; junction bases unmatched: 0. This CDR3 has 11 amino acids. The CDR3 here is CAWTGGYEQYF. The CDR3 DNA is TGTGCCTGGACAGGGGGCTACGAGCAGTACTTC.

This clone was counted between two and nine times. This chain uses TRBV6-6 with TRBJ1-1; 7 bases agree with TRBD1. The V segment lost 3 bases and the J segment 1 base; nucleotides outside the gene matches: 5. In germline, CDR1 is MNHNY, CDR2 SVGAGI (reference sequence). This CDR3 has 15 amino acids. The CDR3 spells CASSYPTGENTEAFF. In nucleotides, the CDR3 is TGTGCCAGCAGTTATCCCACAGGGGAGAACACTGAAGCTTTCTTT.

A few counts support this clone. The chain recombines TRBV19 with TRBJ2-2, with D possibly matching TRBD2 (5 bases). V gave up 3 bases and J gave up 5 bases, with 10 bases separating them. CDR1 LNHDA and CDR2 SQIVND come from the germline V gene (reference sequence). The CDR3 contains 14 residues. Here the CDR3 reads CASSIAGATGELFF. CDR3 DNA sequence: TGTGCCAGTAGTATTGCGGGCGCAACCGGGGAGCTGTTTTTT.

J is TRBJ2-1 and V is TRBV29-1; tentatively, D is TRBD1 or TRBD2 (5 bases each). There are 12 residues in the CDR3. V lost 6 bases to trimming and J lost 9 bases, with 15 bases between them. In germline, CDR1 is SQVTM, CDR2 ANQGSEA. The CDR3 loop reads CSVNEGLSEQFF. The DNA for the CDR3 is TGCAGCGTCAACGAGGGGCTGAGTGAGCAGTTCTTC.

This rearrangement joins TRBV18 to TRBJ1-4; no clear D gene. Germline loops: CDR1 KGHSH, CDR2 LQKENI. CDR3 length: 15 residues. With 1 base removed from V and 7 bases from J, the gap between germline ends came to 13 bases. CDR3 loop: CASSPQGTTREKLFF. The DNA for the CDR3 is TGTGCCAGCTCACCACAAGGCACGACGCGTGAAAAACTGTTTTTT.

The chain couples TRBV5-1 to TRBJ1-3; D possibly corresponds to TRBD1 (5 bases). Trimming pared 5 bases from V and 4 bases from J, leaving 22 bases between. CDR1 and CDR2 from the germline V gene are SGHRS and YFSETQ. The CDR3 runs 17 residues. CDR3 bases: TGCGCCAGCAGTCCCGGGACGGACTATCTAAGAGGAAACACCATATATTTT. Encoded protein: CASSPGTDYLRGNTIYF.